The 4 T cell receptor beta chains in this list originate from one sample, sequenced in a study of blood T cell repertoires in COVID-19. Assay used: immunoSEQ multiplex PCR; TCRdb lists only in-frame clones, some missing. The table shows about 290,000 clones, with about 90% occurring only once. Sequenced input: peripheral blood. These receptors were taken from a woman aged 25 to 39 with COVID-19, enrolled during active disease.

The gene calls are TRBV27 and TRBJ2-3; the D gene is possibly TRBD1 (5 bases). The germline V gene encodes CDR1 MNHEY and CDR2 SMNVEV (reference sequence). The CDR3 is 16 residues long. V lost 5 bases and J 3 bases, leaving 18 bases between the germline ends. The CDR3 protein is CASSLPRQRKTDTQYF. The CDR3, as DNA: TGTGCCAGCAGTCTTCCCCGACAGCGAAAGACAGATACGCAGTATTTT.

The CDR3 region has the DNA TGTGCCAGCAGCCAAGTGACAGGGGGTCCTGAAGCTTTCTTT. Residues: CASSQVTGGPEAFF. The chain recombines TRBV4-2 with TRBJ1-1, with TRBD1 matching 9 bases. J gave up 6 bases and V 1 base, and 3 bases lay outside the gene matches. Germline CDR1 LGHNA, CDR2 YNFKEQ. The CDR3 totals 14 residues.

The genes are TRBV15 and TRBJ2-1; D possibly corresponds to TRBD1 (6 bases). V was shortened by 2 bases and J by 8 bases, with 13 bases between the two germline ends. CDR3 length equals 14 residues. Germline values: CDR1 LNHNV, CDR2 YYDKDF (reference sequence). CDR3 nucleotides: TGTGCCACCAGCAGATACAGGGCACGGGATGAGCAGTTCTTC. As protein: CATSRYRARDEQFF. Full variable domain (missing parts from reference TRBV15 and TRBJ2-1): DAMVIQNPRYQVTQFGKPVTLSCSQTLNHNVMYWYQQKSSQAPKLLFHYYDKDFNNEADTPDNFQSRRPNTSFCFLDIRSPGLGDTAMYLCATSRYRARDEQFFGPGTRLTVL.

CDR3 DNA: TGCGCCAGCAGCTTAGCGGGGGGGCCCTATGAGCAGTTCTTC. Its protein product is CASSLAGGPYEQFF. The chain links TRBV5-1 to TRBJ2-1, with 10 positions matching TRBD2. J gave up 8 bases and V 2 bases, and 4 bases lay outside the gene matches. CDR1 and CDR2 (germline): SGHRS, YFSETQ. CDR3 length: 14 amino acids.